Reported below is one TCR beta chain. The sample holds a few counts of this clonotype. The antigen it binds to is not known. It has no much larger one-base neighbor in the sample; base qualities were not kept. This entry comes from a study of blood T cells in healthy people across ages (dated by TCRdb to between 2015 and 2017). With respect to the entire study: In model experiments, template switching captured about one uniquely barcoded TCR beta cDNA molecule for every two T cells. The study measured age-related changes in TCR beta repertoire diversity using deep sequencing normalized with unique cDNA molecular identifiers. To avoid experimental bias, donors of different ages were randomly spread across the sequencing lanes. Donors were grouped into four age groups: young (average roughly 17 years), middle-aged (about 38), aged (about 60) and long-lived (about 90). The study analyzed two additional independent replicas of 1 million unique cDNA reads from the same blood draw for two donors, one aged 18 to 29 and one aged 80 or older.

Library construction relied on 5' RACE. The reads were generated on an Illumina HiSeq 2500. A second PCR of about 7 to 12 cycles was run with a J-beta primer mix and a sample-barcoded 5' primer. A template-switch 5' adaptor carrying 12 random nucleotides introduced a unique molecular identifier onto each TCR beta cDNA molecule. Each sample yielded at least 3 million CDR3-containing paired-end reads. All of the RNA was converted into first-strand cDNA using the Mint cDNA synthesis kit, with a TRBC-specific oligonucleotide serving as the primer. Following uracil-DNA glycosylase treatment, all cDNA underwent a first 18-cycle PCR with the universal primers M1SS and BC2_uni_R. Per the authors' processing: Normalization of each sample was performed by random selection of 1 million high-quality reads, each carrying a distinct molecular identifier. Reads sharing molecular identifiers were discarded rather than binned into consensus sequences. MiTCR, set to a Q25 quality threshold and the strictest error-elimination algorithm, was used for CDR3 identification, clonotype clustering and error correction. A nonparametric unseen species model with Euler transformation was used to estimate a lower bound on total TCR beta diversity. TCRdb trimmed public reads at Q25 via fastp, called clones via MiXCR and kept in-frame beta chains. Each entry is one CDR3 protein sequence, shown with its most common DNA and genes. None of the V and J calls come from the authors' own analysis; TCRdb made them. The sample table records over 1,300,000 distinct CDR3 sequences; around 55% of these occur just once. The top ten clonotypes cover roughly 7% of the sample.

Overall study outcomes, separate from this receptor: Donor CMV infection status was unknown, potentially confounding age-related changes in expanded clonotypes. Since profiling was done on bulk unsorted PBMCs, naive and antigen-experienced compartments could not be conclusively compared. Observed TCR beta diversity correlated strongly with the percentage of naive T cells measured by flow cytometry. Observed TCR beta diversity per million T cells fell roughly linearly with age, and a significant reduction was already apparent by age approximately 40. Total diversity estimates from one million sequenced T cells were considered lower bounds and underestimates. Compared with the aged group, the long-lived group had more naive CD4+ T cells, fewer expanded clones and increased TCR diversity, a pattern suggesting age selection.

CDR1 SQVTM and CDR2 ANQGSEA are derived from the germline V gene. The germline V end is reduced by 7 bases and the J end by 2 bases; junction bases left unmatched: 6. The CDR3 runs 14 amino acids, cysteine and phenylalanine included. CDR3 DNA only is kept here, 42 bases in frame from base 1. Donors were 39 systemically healthy Caucasian individuals from Russia aged roughly 6 to 100 years. Each donor gave 8 to 10 milliliters of peripheral blood, drawn into EDTA-treated Vacutainer tubes. PBMCs were isolated by Ficoll-Paque density-gradient centrifugation, with at least 7 million obtained per sample. Total RNA, at least 5 micrograms per sample, was extracted from PBMCs with Trizol reagent. For every donor, an aliquot of PBMCs went through flow cytometry to measure the percentages of naive CD45RAhigh/CD27high T cells.

The chain links TRBV29-1 with TRBJ1-5; TRBD1 lines up with 9 middle nucleotides. Sequenced material: blood. The sequence was collected from a man aged 18-30 years in good health. The bases read TGCAGCGCCCGGGACAGGGCTCGCAATCAGCCCCAGCATTTT. Protein translation: CSARDRARNQPQHF.